These 23 T cell receptor beta chains came from one sample sequenced in a study of T cell clonotyping in hematopoietic cell transplantation. Sample time point: recipient sample about 28 days before transplant, after cytoreduction. The repertoire was sequenced with immunoSEQ multiplex PCR; TCRdb's copy has only in-frame clones and lacks some. The top ten hold just under 6% of the sample, which has over 45,000 clones, 65% to 90% seen once. The sample here was peripheral blood mononuclear cells, taken before stem cell transplant. The receptor source for this set is a man in his fifties or sixties with biphenotypic leukemia. Some clones in this sample may be carry-over from other donors' samples.

CDR3 bases: TGTGCCAGCAGTGAAGAGGGGTTAGCGGTCGTGACCCAGTACTTC. Translated: CASSEEGLAVVTQYF. The chain has TRBV6-1 and TRBJ2-5, with D possibly matching TRBD2 (6 bases). With 1 base removed from V and 7 bases from J, the gap between germline ends came to 16 bases. The CDR3 runs to 15 residues. CDR1 and CDR2 (germline): MNHNS, SASEGT.

V and J are TRBV19 and TRBJ2-1; 7 bases line up with TRBD2. CDR1 LNHDA and CDR2 SQIVND come from the germline V gene (reference sequence). Trimming took 1 base from V and 8 from J; bases not matched to a gene: 5. The CDR3 sequence is 14 residues long. The CDR3 loop reads CASSIGAGAHEQFF. The CDR3 DNA reads TGTGCCAGTAGTATAGGGGCGGGAGCACATGAGCAGTTCTTC.

The table lists this clone with a few counts. The V and J genes are TRBV6-1 and TRBJ2-5; 7 bases fit TRBD2. Trimming cost V 0 bases and J 10 bases; bases outside gene matches: 14. This CDR3 is 16 amino acids long. The germline gives CDR1 MNHNS, CDR2 SASEGT. The CDR3 coding sequence is TGTGCCAGCAGTGAAGCGTCTTCCCCGGGGGAGGGAATCCAGTACTTC. Translated: CASSEASSPGEGIQYF.

V gene TRBV10-3 combines with J gene TRBJ1-1; a possible D gene is TRBD1 (5 bases). Germline assignment: CDR1 ENHRY and CDR2 SYGVKD. The CDR3 covers 15 residues. V was shortened by 3 bases and J by 3 bases, with 14 bases between the two germline ends. CDR3 nucleotide sequence: TGTGCCATCAGTGAAGGGGACGGAGGGGACACTGAAGCTTTCTTT. This codes for CAISEGDGGDTEAFF.

The chain is built from TRBV28 and TRBJ2-7, with D perhaps being TRBD1 or TRBD2 (5 bases each). CDR3 length equals 14 residues. Germline CDR1 reads MDHEN; CDR2 reads SYDVKM. The V and J ends lost 10 bases and 0 bases respectively, with 16 bases between them. The CDR3, as DNA: TGTGCCACCCGGCTCGGGGCCGACTCCTACGAGCAGTACTTC. Amino acid sequence: CATRLGADSYEQYF.

The V and J genes are TRBV28 and TRBJ1-1, with D perhaps matching TRBD1 (6 bases). V lost 4 bases to trimming and J lost 1 base, with 13 bases between them. The germline V gene encodes CDR1 MDHEN and CDR2 SYDVKM. This CDR3 comprises 15 residues. The CDR3 nucleotides read TGTGCCAGCAGTTCCGTAGGGGGGGCGAACACTGAAGCTTTCTTT. Translation: CASSSVGGANTEAFF.

This clone occurred once. J is TRBJ2-6 and V is TRBV25-1; D gene unclear. V lost 0 bases to trimming and J lost 4 bases, with 4 bases between them. Germline CDR1 reads MGHDK; CDR2 reads SYGVNS. The CDR3 contains 14 residues. The CDR3 bases are TGTGCCAGCAGTGAATATTGGGGGGCCAACGTCCTGACTTTC. Its protein is CASSEYWGANVLTF.

This chain links TRBV4-1 with TRBJ1-4; weak D call: TRBD1 (6 bases). V was cut by 4 bases and J by 8 bases, with 17 bases left in between. This CDR3 is built from 15 residues. The germline CDR1 and CDR2 sequences are MGHRA and YSYEKL. CDR3 sequence (DNA): TGCGCCAGCAGCCCCCTACAGGGTCAACTAGAAAAACTGTTTTTT. It codes for CASSPLQGQLEKLFF.

This clone occurred a few times. Other DNA sequences of this sample code for an identical CDR3. The chain recombines TRBV11-3 with TRBJ2-7; perhaps TRBD1 as D (6 bases). The CDR3 totals 14 residues. Trimming pared 3 bases from V and 3 bases from J, leaving 12 bases between. Germline V gives CDR1 SGHNT, CDR2 YENEEA. CDR3 bases: TGTGCCAGCAGCTTGGGAGACAGGAGCTACGAGCAGTACTTC. Its protein is CASSLGDRSYEQYF.

The chain carries TRBV28 and TRBJ1-2, with 7 bases fitting TRBD1. CDR3 length: 16 amino acids. The V and J ends lost 5 bases and 4 bases, in that order; junction bases with no gene match: 13. Germline values: CDR1 MDHEN, CDR2 SYDVKM. The CDR3 nucleotides read TGTGCCAGCAGTCCCTACCCCCAGGGGGGGGGCTATGGCTACACCTTC. This codes for CASSPYPQGGGYGYTF.

This clone was seen once. The rearrangement links TRBV5-1 to TRBJ2-7; 10 bases align to TRBD1. The CDR3 runs 13 residues. Germline V CDR1 and CDR2: SGHRS, YFSETQ. With 6 bases clipped from V and 5 bases from J, the junction kept 5 bases outside the gene matches. The CDR3 is CASTRTGGNEQYF. In DNA form, the CDR3 reads TGCGCCAGCACAAGGACAGGGGGAAACGAGCAGTACTTC. The variable domain in full, completed from reference TRBV5-1 and TRBJ2-7, reads KAGVTQTPRYLIKTRGQQVTLSCSPISGHRSVSWYQQTPGQGLQFLFEYFSETQRNKGNFPGRFSGRQFSNSRSEMNVSTLELGDSALYLCASTRTGGNEQYFGPGTRLTVT.

This chain joins TRBV7-3 and TRBJ1-1; unclear D gene. V lost 0 bases to trimming and J lost 2 bases, with 4 bases between them. The germline V gene encodes CDR1 SGHTA and CDR2 FQGTGA. The CDR3 is 13 amino acids. The DNA of the CDR3 is TGTGCCAGCAGCTTAACGGTAAACACTGAAGCTTTCTTT. Translation: CASSLTVNTEAFF.

The V call is TRBV19, the J call TRBJ2-1; 7 nucleotides line up with TRBD2. J was trimmed by 7 bases and V by 2 bases; bases with no gene match: 8. Per germline, CDR1 LNHDA and CDR2 SQIVND (reference sequence). The CDR3 loop spans 15 amino acids. The CDR3 region is CASSIMAGAANEQFF. CDR3 nucleotides: TGTGCCAGTAGTATAATGGCGGGAGCTGCGAATGAGCAGTTCTTC.

This chain links TRBV5-6 with TRBJ2-3; the D is unclear. The CDR3 runs 14 residues. Germline CDR1 SGHDT, CDR2 YYEEEE. V was trimmed by 0 bases and J by 5 bases, leaving 10 bases between them. In DNA, the CDR3 is TGTGCCAGCAGCTTGGAGTGGCCTGTAGATACGCAGTATTTT. Protein product: CASSLEWPVDTQYF.

A single count supports this clone. The chain recombines TRBV28 with TRBJ1-2; TRBD1 might be the D (6 bases). The germline CDR1 and CDR2 sequences are MDHEN and SYDVKM. The CDR3 spans 14 residues. Trimming shortened V by 6 bases and J by 4 bases, and 15 bases separated the two germline ends. CDR3 in amino acids: CASRPPGAIYGYTF. CDR3 DNA sequence: TGTGCCAGCAGGCCACCAGGGGCGATCTATGGCTACACCTTC.

A note on this clone: The junction differs from germline at one of its ends, possibly a read error. The chain carries TRBV7-2 and TRBJ2-7; D is ambiguous. The CDR3 contains 13 residues. Germline CDR1 SGHTA, CDR2 FQGNSA. The CDR3 sequence: CASSLDAPTSPLF. The CDR3, as DNA: TGTGCCAGCAGCTTAGACGCTCCGACTTCTCCCCTTTTC.

This chain joins TRBV10-3 and TRBJ2-5; a weak D match, TRBD1 (5 bases). Germline V CDR1 and CDR2: ENHRY, SYGVKD. The length of the CDR3 is 13 residues. V was pared by 4 bases and J by 7 bases, with 13 bases between. CDR3 sequence (DNA): TGTGCCATCAGTGTTCTCAGCCAGGGGACCCAGTACTTC. Translation gives CAISVLSQGTQYF.

The rearrangement joins TRBV4-2 to TRBJ2-7, with D tentatively TRBD1 (5 bases). The CDR3 runs 16 residues. Germline V gene sequence: CDR1 LGHNA, CDR2 YNFKEQ. V gave up 0 bases and J gave up 6 bases, with 18 bases separating them. The CDR3 DNA is TGTGCCAGCAGCCAAGATTACAGGAGTGCCCCCTTCGAGCAGTACTTC. This encodes CASSQDYRSAPFEQYF.

The rearrangement joins TRBV5-1 to TRBJ2-1, with D uncertain. This CDR3 contains 14 residues. Between the trimmed V and J ends, which lost 5 bases and 4 bases, there was a span of 13 bases. In germline, CDR1 is SGHRS, CDR2 YFSETQ. The CDR3 loop reads CASSPAAPYNEQFF. Written as DNA, the CDR3 is TGCGCCAGCAGTCCTGCGGCCCCTTACAATGAGCAGTTCTTC.

The chain links TRBV30 to TRBJ1-4, with 9 positions matching TRBD1. Germline V gene sequence: CDR1 GTSNPN, CDR2 SVGIG (reference sequence). This CDR3 is built from 13 residues. V was pared by 0 bases and J by 7 bases, with 0 bases of the junction left unmatched. The CDR3 spells CAWSVQGAEKLFF. CDR3 DNA sequence: TGTGCCTGGAGTGTACAGGGGGCTGAAAAACTGTTTTTT.

The rearrangement links TRBV4-3 to TRBJ1-1; D may be TRBD1 (5 bases). This CDR3 contains 15 residues. The V and J ends lost 2 bases and 4 bases respectively, with 14 bases between them. The germline CDR1 and CDR2 sequences are LGHNA and YSLEER. CDR3 amino acids: CASSQSGRLSTEAFF. CDR3 sequence (DNA): TGCGCCAGCAGCCAATCAGGGCGACTGAGCACTGAAGCTTTCTTT.

V usage is TRBV5-1 and J usage is TRBJ2-2; unclear D gene. This CDR3 is 15 amino acids long. V gave up 0 bases and J gave up 1 base, with 7 bases separating them. The germline V gene encodes CDR1 SGHRS and CDR2 YFSETQ. DNA of the CDR3: TGCGCCAGCAGCTTGGATTCTGGGAACACCGGGGAGCTGTTTTTT. This sequence encodes CASSLDSGNTGELFF.

The chain joins TRBV7-8 to TRBJ2-6, with 10 positions matching TRBD1. The germline V gene has CDR1 SGHVS and CDR2 FQNEAQ. This CDR3 contains 16 residues. J gave up 0 bases and V 5 bases, and 1 base lay outside the gene matches. The CDR3 sequence: CASSRTGGSGANVLTF. The CDR3 bases are TGTGCCAGCAGCCGGACAGGGGGCTCTGGGGCCAACGTCCTGACTTTC.